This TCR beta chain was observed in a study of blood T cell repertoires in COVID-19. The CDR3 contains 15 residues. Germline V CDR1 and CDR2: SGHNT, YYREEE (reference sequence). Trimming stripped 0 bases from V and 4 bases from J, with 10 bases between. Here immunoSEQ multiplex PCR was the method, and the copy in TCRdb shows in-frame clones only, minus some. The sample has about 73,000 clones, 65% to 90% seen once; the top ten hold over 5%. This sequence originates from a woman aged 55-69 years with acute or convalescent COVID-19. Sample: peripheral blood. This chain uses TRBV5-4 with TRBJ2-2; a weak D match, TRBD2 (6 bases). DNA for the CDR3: TGTGCCAGCAGCTTGGGGGCGGGGACCACCGGGGAGCTGTTTTTT. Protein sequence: CASSLGAGTTGELFF.